The 16 T cell receptor beta chains below all came from one sample that was sequenced in a study of technical replicates of blood from a handful of donors. Measured with immunoSEQ multiplex PCR; TCRdb has only the in-frame clones, and not every one. The sample lists about 61,000 clones, about 90% occurring once. The sample consisted of PBMCs. These receptors were taken from a human donor in good health. Some clones in this sample may be carry-over from other donors' samples.

The gene calls are TRBV6-6 and TRBJ2-1, with a possible D match to TRBD2 (5 bases). The CDR3 spans 14 residues. Trimming pared 6 bases from V and 6 bases from J, leaving 15 bases between. From germline, CDR1 is MNHNY and CDR2 SVGAGI (reference sequence). CDR3 residues: CASSDWERVNEQFF. The CDR3 DNA follows: TGTGCCAGCAGCGACTGGGAGAGGGTCAATGAGCAGTTCTTC.

The J gene is TRBJ2-3, the V gene TRBV5-6; 8 bases align to TRBD1. The CDR3 length is 15 residues. Per germline, CDR1 SGHDT and CDR2 YYEEEE. V shed 4 bases and J 4 bases; nucleotides not matched to a gene: 8. CDR3 sequence: CASSPDRGSSDTQYF. The CDR3 DNA sequence: TGTGCCAGCAGCCCTGACAGGGGTAGTTCAGATACGCAGTATTTT.

The chain combines TRBV7-2 with TRBJ2-5, with D uncertain. The CDR3 is 12 amino acids. V shed 7 bases and J shed 7 bases, with 13 bases lying between them. Germline lookup yields CDR1 SGHTA and CDR2 FQGNSA. Here the CDR3 reads CASTEMRLTQYF. CDR3 DNA: TGTGCCAGCACCGAGATGAGGTTGACCCAGTACTTC.

The gene calls are TRBV7-3 and TRBJ2-2; D uncertain. The CDR3 sequence is 13 residues long. Trimming pared 5 bases from V and 0 bases from J, leaving 4 bases between. The germline V gene encodes CDR1 SGHTA and CDR2 FQGTGA. The DNA of the CDR3 is TGTGCCAGCAGCCCCTCGAACACCGGGGAGCTGTTTTTT. It is translated as CASSPSNTGELFF.

The chain uses TRBV11-3 and TRBJ1-3; TRBD1 matches at 7 bases. Germline-derived CDR1 and CDR2 are SGHNT and YENEEA. V trimming: 1 base; J trimming: 8 bases; junction bases outside the gene matches: 14. The CDR3 consists of 17 residues. CDR3 sequence: CASSLGEPGQAADTIYF. DNA of the CDR3: TGTGCCAGCAGCTTAGGGGAACCCGGACAGGCAGCGGACACCATATATTTT.

The chain uses TRBV6-9 and TRBJ1-5, with D tentatively TRBD1 (6 bases). This CDR3 comprises 16 residues. Trimming left V 0 bases short and J 2 bases short, with 11 bases between. From germline, CDR1 is MNHGY and CDR2 SVAAGI. The CDR3 bases are TGTGCCAGCAGTTATTCGGGGGCCGCGGGCAATCAGCCCCAGCATTTT. It is translated as CASSYSGAAGNQPQHF.

This clone has only a few counts. The J gene is TRBJ1-1, the V gene TRBV18; D remains ambiguous. The length of the CDR3 is 15 residues. The germline V gene has CDR1 KGHSH and CDR2 LQKENI. The V and J ends lost 3 bases and 5 bases respectively, with 16 bases between them. In nucleotides, the CDR3 is TGTGCCAGCTCACCTTCCGGGATCCGGGCGACTGAAGCTTTCTTT. Its translation: CASSPSGIRATEAFF.

The genes are TRBV11-2 and TRBJ2-7, with a possible D match to TRBD2 (7 bases). This CDR3 comprises 14 residues. V was clipped by 2 bases and J by 4 bases, with 12 bases between them. From germline, CDR1 is SGHAT and CDR2 FQNNGV. CDR3 protein: CASSLKGGLYEQYF. CDR3 DNA sequence: TGTGCCAGCAGCTTAAAGGGGGGACTATACGAGCAGTACTTC.

CDR3 in DNA: TGTGCCAGCAGCCGACTAGCGGGAGGAGACGAGCAGTACTTC. It yields the protein CASSRLAGGDEQYF. This chain connects TRBV6-6 to TRBJ2-7; 13 nucleotides align to TRBD2. V lost 6 bases to trimming and J lost 5 bases; unmatched junction nucleotides: 4. The CDR3 loop spans 14 amino acids. Germline CDR1 MNHNY, CDR2 SVGAGI (reference sequence).

This chain links TRBV5-1 with TRBJ1-2; D gene ambiguous. The CDR3 runs to 14 residues. Trimming took 1 base from V and 5 from J, leaving 12 bases between them. The germline CDR1 and CDR2 sequences are SGHRS and YFSETQ. The DNA for the CDR3 is TGCGCCAGCAGCTTGCCACGGGTTAGGTATGGCTACACCTTC. This translates into CASSLPRVRYGYTF.

The chain is built from TRBV7-3 and TRBJ2-3, with a possible D match to TRBD2 (6 bases). CDR1 SGHTA and CDR2 FQGTGA come from the germline V gene. V dropped 5 bases and J dropped 5 bases, with 8 bases sitting between them. The CDR3 loop spans 12 amino acids. The CDR3 sequence is CASSISGDTQYF. The CDR3 region has the DNA TGTGCCAGCAGCATTAGCGGAGATACGCAGTATTTT.

The V gene is TRBV18, the J gene TRBJ1-2; 8 positions agree with TRBD1. The germline gives CDR1 KGHSH, CDR2 LQKENI. The CDR3 covers 17 residues. With 3 bases clipped from V and 1 base from J, the junction kept 10 bases outside the gene matches. The CDR3, as DNA: TGTGCCAGCTCACCCGTTTCACAGGGGGTGATTAACTATGGCTACACCTTC. Translation gives CASSPVSQGVINYGYTF.

The chain uses TRBV29-1 and TRBJ2-3; D gene ambiguous. The V and J ends lost 3 bases and 0 bases respectively, with 7 bases between them. Germline CDR1 SQVTM, CDR2 ANQGSEA. The CDR3 runs 13 residues. CDR3 DNA sequence: TGCAGCGTTGAGGCCAGTAGCACAGATACGCAGTATTTT. Encoded protein: CSVEASSTDTQYF.

The chain joins TRBV19 to TRBJ2-4, with 10 bases aligning to TRBD2. Germline values: CDR1 LNHDA, CDR2 SQIVND (reference sequence). The CDR3 runs 19 residues. Losses at the gene ends were 3 bases for V and 0 bases for J; bases not matched to a gene: 11. In DNA, the CDR3 is TGTGCCAGTAGTATTCTCCCCAGCGGGGGGGTTATAGCCAAAAACATTCAGTACTTC. Its protein is CASSILPSGGVIAKNIQYF.

CDR3 protein: CASSEWGRSYEQYF. CDR3 coding DNA: TGTGCCAGCAGTGAATGGGGCAGAAGCTACGAGCAGTACTTC. The V gene is TRBV25-1, the J gene TRBJ2-7; the D gene is possibly TRBD1 (5 bases). V gave up 1 base and J gave up 3 bases, with 10 bases separating them. This CDR3 is built from 14 residues. Germline V gene data show CDR1 as MGHDK and CDR2 as SYGVNS.

The rearrangement joins TRBV6-1 to TRBJ2-3, with 9 bases matching TRBD1. The ends lost 8 bases at V and 2 bases at J; junction bases unmatched: 5. Germline CDR1 MNHNS, CDR2 SASEGT. The CDR3 sequence is 14 residues long. CDR3 amino acids: CASCRDRVTDTQYF. As DNA, the CDR3 is TGTGCCAGCTGCCGGGACAGGGTCACAGATACGCAGTATTTT.